This T cell receptor beta chain was recovered during a study of T cell repertoires in cytomegalovirus infection. One entry per CDR3 protein results from TCRdb running MiXCR on the reads. The sample has approximately 140,000 distinct CDR3 sequences, almost 9% seen once. Deletions cut 6 bases from V and 1 base from J, with 15 bases between. The CDR3 totals 15 residues. Germline V gene lookup returns CDR1 SNHLY and CDR2 FYNNEI. This clonotype was seen repeatedly, ten times or more. The sequence was collected from a human donor in good health (CMV status not recorded). Some clones in this sample may be carry-over from other donors' samples. Sequencing was carried out using PBMCs. V usage is TRBV2 and J usage is TRBJ1-1, with D perhaps TRBD1 (5 bases). The CDR3 nucleotides read TGTGCCAGCAGCCGCCTAGGCAGGGCGAACACTGAAGCTTTCTTT. Translating it yields CASSRLGRANTEAFF.